The clone carrying this T cell receptor beta chain has only a few counts. Sample treatment: oral pan-JAK inhibitor, 5-10 mg twice daily. The data originate from a study of CD8+ T cells in alopecia areata. After isolation, RNA underwent reverse transcription to generate cDNA as the sequencing template. Sequencing used immunoSEQ multiplex PCR; TCRdb keeps in-frame clones, though not all of them. The table lists around 120,000 clones, roughly 55% of them singletons, with 5.7% in the top ten. The origin of this receptor is a human donor with alopecia areata. The sequences come from CD4+ T cells sorted from blood, collected at week 4, from a patient treated with tofacitinib.

CDR3 amino acids: CASSLSGTNEQYF. The CDR3 DNA reads TGTGCCAGCAGCTTATCCGGGACGAACGAGCAGTACTTC. The chain combines TRBV7-3 with TRBJ2-7, with D perhaps given as TRBD1 or TRBD2 (5 bases each). The V gene's germline CDR1 is SGHTA and CDR2 FQGTGA. Trimming took off 2 bases at V and 5 bases at J, with 10 bases between the two ends. The CDR3 loop spans 13 amino acids.